This T cell receptor beta chain emerged from a study of blood T cell repertoires in COVID-19. Study context: PBMCs, B-cell-depleted T cells, or T cells were the source of the cDNA or gDNA that made up the material.

TCRdb keeps only in-frame clones here, not all; method: immunoSEQ multiplex PCR. The table records 650,000 to 800,000 clones, about 90% of them present only once. With 3 bases removed from V and 6 bases from J, the gap between germline ends came to 11 bases. Germline CDR1 SEHNR, CDR2 FQNEAQ (reference sequence). The CDR3 sequence is 13 residues long. V gene TRBV7-9 combines with J gene TRBJ1-1, with a tentative D call TRBD1 (5 bases). This TCR was recovered from a woman between 18 and 29 years old with acute or convalescent COVID-19. The sample consisted of peripheral blood. Here the CDR3 DNA reads TGTGCCAGCAGCTTTCCAGGAGGGGCTGAAGCTTTCTTT. Amino acids: CASSFPGGAEAFF. Complete variable domain (other parts from reference TRBV7-9 and TRBJ1-1): DTGVSQNPRHKITKRGQNVTFRCDPISEHNRLYWYRQTLGQGPEFLTYFQNEAQLEKSRLLSDRFSAERPKGSFSTLEIQRTEQGDSAMYLCASSFPGGAEAFFGQGTRLTVV.